This T cell receptor beta chain was captured by sequencing in a study of CD8 T cells in ankylosing spondylitis. As concerns this clonotype: The antigen remains undetermined.

TCRdb used MiXCR to reprocess the 5' RACE reads, holding one entry per CDR3 protein. The sample shows 300,000 to 400,000 distinct CDR3 sequences, under 25% of them seen only once. Study-wide findings and caveats: Among TCR beta sequences, a motif of eight highly homologous variants appeared characteristic of ankylosing spondylitis blood.

Looked up from germline, CDR1 is KGHDR and CDR2 is SFDVKD. V was shortened by 5 bases and J by 2 bases, with 10 bases between the two germline ends. This CDR3 has 14 residues. Sequenced sample: blood, either unsorted or a sorted T cell fraction (not recorded which). The clonotype comes from a male donor with ankylosing spondylitis. V is TRBV24-1 and J is TRBJ2-3; unclear D gene. The CDR3 here is CATSGRYSTDTQYF. The CDR3 DNA is TGTGCCACCAGTGGGAGATACTCCACAGATACGCAGTATTTT.